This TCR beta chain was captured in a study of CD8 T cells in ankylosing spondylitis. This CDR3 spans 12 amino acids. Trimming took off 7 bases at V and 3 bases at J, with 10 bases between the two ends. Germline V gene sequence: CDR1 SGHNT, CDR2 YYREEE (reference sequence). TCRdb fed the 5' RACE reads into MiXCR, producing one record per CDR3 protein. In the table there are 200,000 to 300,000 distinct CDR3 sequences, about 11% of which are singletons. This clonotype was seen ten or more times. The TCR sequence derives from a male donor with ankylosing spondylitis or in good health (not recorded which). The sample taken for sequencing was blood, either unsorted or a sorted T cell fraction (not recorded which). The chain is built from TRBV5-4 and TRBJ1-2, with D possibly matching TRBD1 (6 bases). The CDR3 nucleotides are TGTGCCAGCGGGGGCAATGACTATGGCTACACCTTC. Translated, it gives CASGGNDYGYTF.